The 25 T cell receptor beta chains below come from one sample, sequenced in a study of cytomegalovirus exposure and HLA in healthy donors. 13 Jbeta primers and 60 Vbeta primers were used for the PCR. The method was immunoSEQ multiplex PCR; TCRdb's version includes in-frame clones alone and lacks a portion of them. The sample carries over 100,000 clones, about 80% recorded once. The sample consisted of PBMCs. These TCRs come from a woman aged 18-29 years in good health and CMV-seropositive.

The CDR3 sequence: CAIAGGAYEQYF. In DNA, the CDR3 is TGTGCCATCGCGGGGGGCGCCTACGAGCAGTACTTC. V and J are TRBV10-3 and TRBJ2-7; the match to TRBD2 covers 8 bases. CDR3 length equals 12 residues. The V gene end was trimmed by 8 bases and the J gene end by 2 bases; junction bases not matched to a gene: 2. Per the germline V gene, CDR1 is ENHRY and CDR2 is SYGVKD.

The chain has TRBV6-5 and TRBJ2-7, with D possibly matching TRBD1 (6 bases). The germline V gene encodes CDR1 MNHEY and CDR2 SVGAGI. This CDR3 has 16 amino acids. Deletions cut 0 bases from V and 0 bases from J, with 12 bases between. Here the CDR3 reads CASSYSRSGASYEQYF. The CDR3 bases are TGTGCCAGCAGTTACTCGAGGTCAGGGGCCTCCTACGAGCAGTACTTC.

The chain carries TRBV9 and TRBJ2-1; a weak D match, TRBD2 (6 bases). The germline V gene encodes CDR1 SGDLS and CDR2 YYNGEE. CDR3 length equals 15 residues. V lost 2 bases, J lost 4 bases, and 13 bases lay in between. The CDR3 loop is CASSVSSVAYNEQFF. The CDR3 DNA follows: TGTGCCAGCAGCGTTTCTAGCGTCGCTTACAATGAGCAGTTCTTC.

The V and J genes are TRBV19 and TRBJ1-2; 10 bases agree with TRBD1. Germline-derived CDR1 and CDR2 are LNHDA and SQIVND (reference sequence). Germline trimming cut 7 bases from V and 1 base from J; bases unmatched to any gene: 3. The CDR3 length is 14 residues. CDR3 region: CASNRDRGNYGYTF. The CDR3 nucleotides are TGTGCCAGTAATCGGGACAGGGGTAACTATGGCTACACCTTC.

The chain carries TRBV2 and TRBJ1-2; no definite D call. Trimming took off 7 bases at V and 8 bases at J, with 20 bases between the two ends. The CDR3 totals 14 residues. From germline, CDR1 is SNHLY and CDR2 FYNNEI. CDR3 in amino acids: CASNSLGPSGGYTF. CDR3 DNA sequence: TGTGCCAGCAACTCCTTGGGTCCGTCCGGGGGCTACACCTTC.

The chain recombines TRBV27 with TRBJ2-7; no clear D. The CDR3 sequence is 13 residues long. The germline CDR1 and CDR2 sequences are MNHEY and SMNVEV (reference sequence). V lost 4 bases and J 2 bases, leaving 9 bases between the germline ends. The CDR3 region is CASSYKRPYEQYF. CDR3 bases: TGTGCCAGCAGTTACAAGCGTCCCTACGAGCAGTACTTC.

The chain has TRBV5-1 and TRBJ2-7; D remains unclear. The length of the CDR3 is 10 residues. The germline V gene encodes CDR1 SGHRS and CDR2 YFSETQ. Trimming cost V 1 base and J 6 bases, with 2 bases left between them. CDR3 amino acids: CASSLLEQYF. For the CDR3, the DNA is TGCGCCAGCAGCTTGCTCGAGCAGTACTTC. The full variable domain, its missing parts supplied by reference TRBV5-1 and TRBJ2-7, is KAGVTQTPRYLIKTRGQQVTLSCSPISGHRSVSWYQQTPGQGLQFLFEYFSETQRNKGNFPGRFSGRQFSNSRSEMNVSTLELGDSALYLCASSLLEQYFGPGTRLTVT.

V is TRBV7-9 and J is TRBJ2-2; 11 nucleotides line up with TRBD1. J lost 8 bases, V lost 7 bases, and 9 bases had no gene match. The germline CDR1 and CDR2 sequences are SEHNR and FQNEAQ (reference sequence). This CDR3 region has 15 residues. The CDR3 loop reads CASTLPGQGEGELFF. The CDR3, as DNA: TGTGCCAGCACGCTCCCGGGACAGGGGGAGGGGGAGCTGTTTTTT. The whole variable domain, remainder taken from reference TRBV7-9 and TRBJ2-2, is DTGVSQNPRHKITKRGQNVTFRCDPISEHNRLYWYRQTLGQGPEFLTYFQNEAQLEKSRLLSDRFSAERPKGSFSTLEIQRTEQGDSAMYLCASTLPGQGEGELFFGEGSRLTVL.

This chain joins TRBV9 and TRBJ2-7; the match to TRBD2 covers 7 bases. The germline CDR1 and CDR2 sequences are SGDLS and YYNGEE. V was pared by 2 bases and J by 3 bases, with 8 bases of the junction left unmatched. The CDR3 spans 15 residues. CDR3 in amino acids: CASSVTSRESYEQYF. Written as DNA, the CDR3 is TGTGCCAGCAGCGTGACCTCGCGGGAGAGCTACGAGCAGTACTTC.

The chain is built from TRBV5-1 and TRBJ1-1; 10 nucleotides line up with TRBD1. V trimming: 6 bases; J trimming: 4 bases; junction bases outside the gene matches: 9. Germline V gives CDR1 SGHRS, CDR2 YFSETQ. The CDR3 sequence is 15 residues long. In DNA, the CDR3 is TGCGCCAGCACCGAGCAGACAGGGGGCGGCACTGAAGCTTTCTTT. Residues: CASTEQTGGGTEAFF.

This clone has only one observation. The chain couples TRBV27 to TRBJ1-1, with 7 bases aligning to TRBD1. Germline V gene sequence: CDR1 MNHEY, CDR2 SMNVEV (reference sequence). The ends lost 6 bases at V and 1 base at J; junction bases unmatched: 2. The CDR3 contains 13 residues. In nucleotides, the CDR3 is TGTGCCAGCAGCTACAGGGGGAACACTGAAGCTTTCTTT. This sequence encodes CASSYRGNTEAFF.

This sequence joins TRBV5-1 and TRBJ2-2, with 10 bases matching TRBD1. CDR3 length equals 17 residues. Looked up from germline, CDR1 is SGHRS and CDR2 is YFSETQ. The V gene end was trimmed by 4 bases and the J gene end by 0 bases; junction bases not matched to a gene: 6. CDR3 sequence reads: CASSTGTGATNTGELFF. In DNA form, the CDR3 reads TGCGCCAGCAGCACCGGGACAGGGGCGACGAACACCGGGGAGCTGTTTTTT.

V and J are TRBV6-5 and TRBJ1-1; 9 nucleotides agree with TRBD1. V shed 10 bases and J 6 bases; nucleotides not matched to a gene: 9. The CDR3 runs 13 residues. Germline V gene lookup returns CDR1 MNHEY and CDR2 SVGAGI. CDR3 in DNA: TGTGCCACTTACAGGGGGCCTGGAGCTGAAGCTTTCTTT. It yields the protein CATYRGPGAEAFF.

The chain recombines TRBV18 with TRBJ1-2; the match to TRBD1 covers 11 bases. The ends lost 0 bases at V and 8 bases at J; junction bases unmatched: 20. The length of the CDR3 is 20 residues. Germline V gene data show CDR1 as KGHSH and CDR2 as LQKENI. The chain's CDR3 is CASSPPSFQDRGPSVEGYTF. CDR3 sequence (DNA): TGTGCCAGCTCACCACCGTCTTTCCAGGACAGGGGGCCCTCCGTTGAGGGCTACACCTTC.

The rearrangement joins TRBV7-2 to TRBJ1-2; D perhaps matches TRBD1 (6 bases). Germline CDR1 reads SGHTA; CDR2 reads FQGNSA. V lost 3 bases to trimming and J lost 3 bases, with 11 bases between them. The CDR3 is 14 residues long. The chain's CDR3 is CASSFTGLHYGYTF. In DNA form, the CDR3 reads TGTGCCAGCAGCTTCACAGGGCTGCACTATGGCTACACCTTC.

The sample holds a few counts of this clone. This chain links TRBV27 with TRBJ1-1; TRBD1 might be the D (6 bases). V was pared by 5 bases and J by 1 base, with 20 bases between. This CDR3 spans 17 amino acids. In germline, CDR1 is MNHEY, CDR2 SMNVEV (reference sequence). As DNA, the CDR3 is TGTGCCAGCAGTCCGAGATCGTCCGGGACACCGAACACTGAAGCTTTCTTT. It yields the protein CASSPRSSGTPNTEAFF.

J is TRBJ2-7 and V is TRBV7-3, with D uncertain. V was shortened by 6 bases and J by 0 bases, with 12 bases between the two germline ends. This CDR3 contains 14 residues. The germline gives CDR1 SGHTA, CDR2 FQGTGA. Written as DNA, the CDR3 is TGTGCCAGCAGGTTGACTCCCTCCTCCTACGAGCAGTACTTC. It translates to CASRLTPSSYEQYF. Full variable domain (missing parts from reference TRBV7-3 and TRBJ2-7): GAGVSQTPSNKVTEKGKYVELRCDPISGHTALYWYRQSLGQGPEFLIYFQGTGAADDSGLPNDRFFAVRPEGSVSTLKIQRTERGDSAVYLCASRLTPSSYEQYFGPGTRLTVT.

For this clone: One end of the junction varies from germline; a read error may be responsible. The chain recombines TRBV7-9 with TRBJ1-5, with D hard to call. The CDR3 runs 12 residues. Germline-derived CDR1 and CDR2 are SEHNR and FQNEAQ (reference sequence). The chain's CDR3 is CSSSRGGPPQHF. The CDR3 nucleotides read TGTTCCAGCAGCCGGGGAGGGCCGCCCCAGCATTTT. Full variable domain (remainder filled in from reference TRBV7-9 and TRBJ1-5): DTGVSQNPRHKITKRGQNVTFRCDPISEHNRLYWYRQTLGQGPEFLTYFQNEAQLEKSRLLSDRFSAERPKGSFSTLEIQRTEQGDSAMYLCSSSRGGPPQHFGDGTRLSIL.

This clone was recorded once. The V call is TRBV6-5, the J call TRBJ2-5; 10 bases agree with TRBD2. This CDR3 has 16 amino acids. Germline CDR1 and CDR2: MNHEY and SVGAGI. V lost 2 bases, J lost 2 bases, and 5 bases stayed unmatched. CDR3 DNA: TGTGCCAGCAGTTACGGACCAGCGGGAGGGCAAGAGACCCAGTACTTC. It specifies CASSYGPAGGQETQYF.

This clone has only a few counts. The chain employs TRBV27 and TRBJ2-2, with TRBD1 identical over 7 bases. The length of the CDR3 is 16 residues. Germline CDR1 MNHEY, CDR2 SMNVEV (reference sequence). V gave up 3 bases and J gave up 10 bases; unmatched junction bases: 14. CDR3 loop: CASSFRQGTFMAELFF. The CDR3 nucleotides read TGTGCCAGCAGTTTCAGACAGGGAACTTTTATGGCGGAGCTGTTTTTT.

This chain links TRBV6-1 with TRBJ2-7; D perhaps matches TRBD1 (6 bases). Between the trimmed V and J ends, which lost 6 bases and 6 bases, there was a span of 15 bases. This CDR3 comprises 13 residues. Germline CDR1 MNHNS, CDR2 SASEGT. The chain's CDR3 is CASRQTGFGEQYF. The CDR3 DNA reads TGTGCCAGCAGACAAACAGGGTTCGGCGAGCAGTACTTC.

The chain is built from TRBV5-1 and TRBJ2-7; no clear D. V lost 3 bases and J 4 bases, leaving 5 bases between the germline ends. The CDR3 is 11 amino acids. Germline V lookup: CDR1 SGHRS, CDR2 YFSETQ. DNA of the CDR3: TGCGCCAGCAGCTCCCATTACGAGCAGTACTTC. It yields the protein CASSSHYEQYF.

The chain has TRBV15 and TRBJ2-1, with D tentatively TRBD2 (5 bases). The CDR3 has 15 amino acids. Germline V lookup: CDR1 LNHNV, CDR2 YYDKDF (reference sequence). Between the trimmed V and J ends, which lost 1 base and 3 bases, there was a span of 10 bases. This chain's CDR3 is CATSRGLPDYNEQFF. The CDR3 coding sequence is TGTGCCACCAGCAGAGGACTACCCGACTACAATGAGCAGTTCTTC.

This clone has only a few counts. The chain couples TRBV5-4 to TRBJ2-7; D ambiguous. V lost 2 bases and J lost 4, with 4 bases in between. Germline V gene sequence: CDR1 SGHNT, CDR2 YYREEE (reference sequence). The CDR3 consists of 11 residues. This CDR3 is CASSFGYEQYF. The CDR3 DNA reads TGTGCCAGCAGCTTCGGGTACGAGCAGTACTTC. The variable domain in full, completed from reference TRBV5-4 and TRBJ2-7, reads ETGVTQSPTHLIKTRGQQVTLRCSSQSGHNTVSWYQQALGQGPQFIFQYYREEENGRGNFPPRFSGLQFPNYSSELNVNALELDDSALYLCASSFGYEQYFGPGTRLTVT.

The chain employs TRBV15 and TRBJ1-2, with a weak D call TRBD1 (5 bases). The CDR3 sequence is 15 residues long. Germline assignment: CDR1 LNHNV and CDR2 YYDKDF (reference sequence). Trimming took 4 bases from V and 3 from J, leaving 15 bases between them. CDR3 region: CATSTRMGHDYGYTF. Here the CDR3 DNA reads TGTGCCACCAGCACAAGGATGGGGCACGACTATGGCTACACCTTC.